The next 10 T cell receptor beta chains were all read from a single sample in a study of beta chain features in type 1 diabetes. The entirety of the isolated RNA underwent reverse transcription, so expressed TCRB transcripts were sequenced. Measured with immunoSEQ multiplex PCR; TCRdb has only the in-frame clones, and not every one. The table shows 850,000 to 900,000 clones, with around a sixth occurring only once. Sequenced: naive CD4+ T cells from blood. The receptors originated from a woman between 18 and 29 years old in good health.

Only a few counts were recorded for this clone. The chain employs TRBV6-1 and TRBJ2-5, with a possible D match to TRBD2 (5 bases). The CDR3 consists of 14 residues. Germline loops: CDR1 MNHNS, CDR2 SASEGT. The V end lost 6 bases, the J end lost 4 bases, and 15 bases lay between the germline ends. CDR3 region: CASRDLAMSETQYF. The CDR3 region has the DNA TGTGCCAGCAGGGACTTGGCCATGTCAGAGACCCAGTACTTC.

Concerning this clone itself: This same CDR3 is encoded by further DNA sequences in the sample. J is TRBJ1-5 and V is TRBV5-1; D is ambiguous. From germline, CDR1 is SGHRS and CDR2 YFSETQ. This CDR3 spans 14 amino acids. Trimming removed 0 bases from V and 3 bases from J, with 7 bases in between. CDR3 in DNA: TGCGCCAGCAGCTTGGAAGGCAACAATCAGCCCCAGCATTTT. Translation gives CASSLEGNNQPQHF.

This clone was picked up a small number of times. This rearrangement joins TRBV28 to TRBJ1-5, with D possibly being TRBD1 (5 bases). This CDR3 has 17 residues. The V gene's germline CDR1 is MDHEN and CDR2 SYDVKM. V was pared by 1 base and J by 6 bases, with 19 bases between. This CDR3 is CASSLSGLGGTLQPQHF. The DNA for the CDR3 is TGTGCCAGCAGTTTATCTGGGCTCGGGGGAACCCTTCAGCCCCAGCATTTT.

There are a few counts of this clone. V and J are TRBV6-1 and TRBJ1-2; D unresolved. Trimming shortened V by 0 bases and J by 4 bases, and 9 bases separated the two germline ends. The CDR3 is made up of 14 amino acids. CDR1 MNHNS and CDR2 SASEGT come from the germline V gene. CDR3 region: CASSEASDGYGYTF. As DNA, the CDR3 is TGTGCCAGCAGTGAAGCGTCGGACGGCTATGGCTACACCTTC.

A few counts support this clone. The rearrangement links TRBV7-9 to TRBJ2-3; TRBD1 matches 7 bases. Trimming took 6 bases from V and 2 from J; bases not matched to a gene: 8. The V gene's germline CDR1 is SEHNR and CDR2 FQNEAQ (reference sequence). The CDR3 sequence is 15 residues long. The CDR3 sequence is CASSSGQVITDTQYF. The CDR3 nucleotides read TGTGCCAGCAGTTCCGGACAGGTCATCACAGATACGCAGTATTTT. Drawing the rest from reference TRBV7-9 and TRBJ2-3, the complete variable domain is DTGVSQNPRHKITKRGQNVTFRCDPISEHNRLYWYRQTLGQGPEFLTYFQNEAQLEKSRLLSDRFSAERPKGSFSTLEIQRTEQGDSAMYLCASSSGQVITDTQYFGPGTRLTVL.

The chain couples TRBV29-1 to TRBJ2-5; 13 bases fit TRBD2. The CDR3 is made up of 17 amino acids. V was pared by 7 bases and J by 2 bases, with 13 bases of the junction left unmatched. From germline, CDR1 is SQVTM and CDR2 ANQGSEA. The CDR3 DNA reads TGCAGCGCCTCCGGGACTAGCGGGAATATTAATCAAGAGACCCAGTACTTC. Amino acid sequence: CSASGTSGNINQETQYF.

This clone was detected only a few times. V gene TRBV7-2 combines with J gene TRBJ2-7; TRBD2 matches 7 bases. CDR3 size: 16 residues. CDR1 and CDR2 from the germline V gene are SGHTA and FQGNSA. The ends lost 1 base at V and 0 bases at J; junction bases unmatched: 6. The CDR3 region is CASSLGEGGFSYEQYF. The CDR3 coding sequence is TGTGCCAGCAGCTTAGGGGAGGGCGGCTTCTCCTACGAGCAGTACTTC.

This clone was counted only a few times. V gene TRBV2 combines with J gene TRBJ2-5; 10 nucleotides match TRBD2. The V gene end was trimmed by 7 bases and the J gene end by 5 bases; junction bases not matched to a gene: 4. The length of the CDR3 is 13 residues. Germline V gene data show CDR1 as SNHLY and CDR2 as FYNNEI. Written as DNA, the CDR3 is TGTGCCAGCACGACTAGCGGGTATGAGACCCAGTACTTC. It yields the protein CASTTSGYETQYF.

The rearrangement joins TRBV4-3 to TRBJ2-2; TRBD2 agrees at 8 bases. CDR3 length: 16 amino acids. Germline CDR1 and CDR2: LGHNA and YSLEER. Trimming took 0 bases from V and 6 from J; bases not matched to a gene: 6. The CDR3 DNA follows: TGCGCCAGCAGCCAAGATTGGCCGGGGGGGTCCGGGGAGCTGTTTTTT. Translating it yields CASSQDWPGGSGELFF.

The sample holds a few counts of this clone. Other DNA sequences in the same sample also yield this CDR3. This chain joins TRBV28 and TRBJ2-3; D is unresolved. Trimming removed 3 bases at V and 1 base at J, with 11 bases between. Germline CDR1 reads MDHEN; CDR2 reads SYDVKM. CDR3 length: 15 residues. Written as DNA, the CDR3 is TGTGCCAGCAGTTTGCCCCATCAAGGCACAGATACGCAGTATTTT. Amino acids: CASSLPHQGTDTQYF.